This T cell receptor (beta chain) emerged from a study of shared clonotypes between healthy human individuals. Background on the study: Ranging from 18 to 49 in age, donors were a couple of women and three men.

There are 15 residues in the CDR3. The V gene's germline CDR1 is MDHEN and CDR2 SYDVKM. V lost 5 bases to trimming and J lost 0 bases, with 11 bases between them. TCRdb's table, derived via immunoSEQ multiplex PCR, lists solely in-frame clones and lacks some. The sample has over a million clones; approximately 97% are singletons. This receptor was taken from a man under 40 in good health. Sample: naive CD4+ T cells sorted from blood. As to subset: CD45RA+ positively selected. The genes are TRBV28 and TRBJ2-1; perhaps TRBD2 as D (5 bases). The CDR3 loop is CASSQITSSYNEQFF. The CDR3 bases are TGTGCCAGCAGTCAAATCACTAGCTCCTACAATGAGCAGTTCTTC.